Detailed here is one TCR beta chain. Its antigen is as yet unknown. This specimen belongs to a study of cytomegalovirus exposure and HLA in healthy donors. Overall study findings and caveats: For TCR beta chains, V- and J-gene trimming was later linked to a missense DCLRE1C variant.

At the time of sampling, donors were nominally healthy, though unrecorded immune exposures were likely. It was with 60 Vbeta and 13 Jbeta primers that the PCR ran. Assay used: immunoSEQ multiplex PCR; TCRdb lists only in-frame clones, some missing. The sample holds around 140,000 clones; 82% are singletons and the top ten take roughly 3.2%. The CDR3 totals 14 residues. CDR1 is SGHRS and CDR2 is YFSETQ in the germline V gene. With 4 bases removed from V and 4 bases from J, the gap between germline ends came to 15 bases. The clonotype comes from a man between 18 and 35 years old in good health and CMV-seropositive. The V gene is TRBV5-1, the J gene TRBJ2-7; D might be TRBD1 (6 bases). Sequenced material: PBMCs. The CDR3 is CASSRGQGSYEQYF. The CDR3 bases are TGCGCCAGCAGCCGCGGGCAGGGGTCTTACGAGCAGTACTTC. The full variable domain, completed using reference TRBV5-1 and TRBJ2-7, is KAGVTQTPRYLIKTRGQQVTLSCSPISGHRSVSWYQQTPGQGLQFLFEYFSETQRNKGNFPGRFSGRQFSNSRSEMNVSTLELGDSALYLCASSRGQGSYEQYFGPGTRLTVT.